This T cell receptor beta chain stems from a study of T-cell reconstitution after alpha-beta-depleted transplantation in children. The V gene's germline CDR1 is KGHDR and CDR2 SFDVKD. The CDR3 totals 12 residues. Deletions cut 5 bases from V and 1 base from J, with 4 bases between. During its preparation, the TCRbeta library received unique molecular identifiers. From the PCR reads, TCRdb called clonotypes with MiXCR, one entry per CDR3 protein. The sample consists of roughly 240,000 distinct CDR3 sequences, roughly 8.2% of them appearing once. Study-wide points: T cells produced anew were the main source of T-cell counts and diversity one year after transplant. Several hundred graft clones that had expanded were reportedly the source of alpha-beta T cells about two months after transplant. There were some patients whose high TCRbeta diversity at day 60 came from surviving recipient T cells and thymic progenitors.

This clonotype was detected many times. Its antigen is not known. Specimen: PBMCs, mostly from graft donor cells, collected 180 days after TCRalphabeta/CD19-depleted stem cell transplant. This sequence was found in a male patient younger than 18 who had a stem cell transplant for acute lymphoblastic leukemia, so the T cells may come from the graft donor. J is TRBJ1-1 and V is TRBV24-1; D unresolved. DNA of the CDR3: TGTGCCACCAGTGCTCGGAACACTGAAGCTTTCTTT. Amino acid sequence: CATSARNTEAFF.